This is a list of T cell receptor beta chains from one sample in a study of blood T cell repertoires in COVID-19. Some clones are missing from TCRdb's copy, which holds only in-frame ones; the method was immunoSEQ multiplex PCR. The sample has 150,000 to 200,000 clones, 88% seen once; the top ten hold roughly 9%. The source material was PBMCs or T cells enriched from blood (not recorded which). Receptors were obtained from a woman aged 18-30 years who had recovered from COVID-19. Each CDR3 is given with its conserved first and last residue. The order of the fields is D gene, clone size, J gene, V gene, CDR3 protein, CDR3 DNA. The D gene is left open where the match is weak. The size entry is marked missing in some rows and otherwise reads once, few, many or a size class.

. | . | TRBJ2-7 | TRBV29-1 | CSVKDSRWGSEQYF | TGCAGCGTGAAGGACAGTAGGTGGGGGAGCGAGCAGTACTTC
. | . | TRBJ1-1 | TRBV27 | CASSLHNTEAFF | TGTGCCAGCAGTTTACATAACACTGAAGCTTTCTTT
. | . | TRBJ1-6 | TRBV5-1 | CASSLGQGLNSPLHF | TGCGCCAGCAGCTTGGGGCAGGGACTTAATTCACCCCTCCACTTT
. | once | TRBJ1-2 | TRBV6-2/TRBV6-3 | CASSYTDRRYGYTF | TGTGCCAGCAGTTACACGGATAGGAGGTATGGCTACACCTTC
. | . | TRBJ2-6 | TRBV19 | CASSIDEGSGANVLTF | TGTGCCAGTAGTATCGACGAGGGTAGTGGGGCCAACGTCCTGACTTTC
. | . | TRBJ2-1 | TRBV24-1 | CATSDGGFESNEQFF | TGTGCCACCAGTGATGGAGGGTTCGAAAGCAATGAGCAGTTCTTC
. | . | TRBJ2-7 | TRBV28 | CASSKRLVGDEQYF | TGTGCCAGCTCGAAGCGGCTAGTAGGCGACGAGCAGTACTTC
TRBD1 | . | TRBJ2-3 | TRBV19 | CASSTGPRTGVDTQYF | TGTGCCAGTAGTACCGGCCCCCGGACAGGGGTAGATACGCAGTATTTT
. | . | TRBJ2-2 | TRBV4-1 | CASSQPWAQTGELFF | TGCGCCAGCAGCCAACCCTGGGCCCAAACCGGGGAGCTGTTTTTT
. | . | TRBJ1-1 | TRBV28 | CASSPDFRPPLTNTEAFF | TGTGCCAGCAGTCCCGATTTCAGGCCTCCCCTTACGAACACTGAAGCTTTCTTT
. | . | TRBJ1-1 | TRBV18 | CASSPNRNTEAFF | TGTGCCAGCTCACCAAACAGGAACACTGAAGCTTTCTTT
TRBD1 | . | TRBJ1-4 | TRBV19 | CASRRTGRNEKLFF | TGTGCCAGTCGCAGGACAGGGCGAAATGAAAAACTGTTTTTT
TRBD2 | . | TRBJ2-2 | TRBV2 | CASNLAGGASHTGELFF | TGTGCCAGCAACCTAGCGGGGGGTGCCAGTCACACCGGGGAGCTGTTTTTT
. | . | TRBJ1-1 | TRBV5-1 | CASSSPTGVRTEAFF | TGCGCCAGCAGCTCCCCCACGGGGGTACGTACTGAAGCTTTCTTT
TRBD1 | . | TRBJ1-5 | TRBV5-8 | CASSFGQGGQPQHF | TGTGCCAGCAGCTTCGGACAGGGAGGTCAGCCCCAGCATTTT
. | . | TRBJ1-3 | TRBV11-2 | CASSRGHSGNTIYF | TGTGCCAGCAGCCGAGGACACTCTGGAAACACCATATATTTT
TRBD1 | . | TRBJ1-2 | TRBV11-2 | CASSSGQAYGYTF | TGTGCCAGCAGTTCTGGACAGGCATATGGCTACACCTTC
. | few | TRBJ1-3 | TRBV7-8 | CASSLVIQGSGNTIYF | TGTGCCAGCAGCTTAGTAATTCAGGGATCAGGAAACACCATATATTTT
TRBD1 | . | TRBJ2-5 | TRBV27 | CASSPYRGRETQYF | TGTGCCAGCAGTCCTTACAGGGGGCGGGAGACCCAGTACTTC
. | . | TRBJ1-1 | TRBV10-3 | CAISFGSQGNTEAFF | TGTGCCATCAGTTTCGGATCACAGGGGAACACTGAAGCTTTCTTT
TRBD2 | . | TRBJ2-1 | TRBV18 | CASSPLGLAGLYNEQFF | TGTGCCAGCTCACCACTGGGACTAGCGGGGTTGTACAATGAGCAGTTCTTC
TRBD1 | . | TRBJ1-6 | TRBV19 | CASSGVGGWDSSYNSPLHF | TGTGCCAGTAGTGGAGTTGGGGGATGGGACAGCTCCTATAATTCACCCCTCCACTTT
TRBD2 | few | TRBJ2-1 | TRBV2 | CAGSRGRARNEQFF | TGTGCCGGGTCTCGCGGGAGGGCCCGCAATGAGCAGTTCTTC
TRBD1 | . | TRBJ2-6 | TRBV28 | CASSAGTGPSGANVLTF | TGTGCCAGCAGCGCCGGGACAGGCCCCTCTGGGGCCAACGTCCTGACTTTC
. | . | TRBJ2-2 | TRBV19 | CAIRAAEDGELFF | TGTGCCATTAGGGCGGCGGAAGACGGGGAGCTGTTTTTT
. | . | TRBJ1-2 | TRBV28 | CAVRGTGDGYTF | TGTGCGGTTCGCGGGACGGGAGATGGCTACACCTTC
TRBD2 | once | TRBJ2-1 | TRBV4-3 | CASSQETSGFNEQFF | TGCGCCAGCAGCCAAGAGACTAGCGGCTTCAATGAGCAGTTCTTC
TRBD2 | . | TRBJ2-3 | TRBV30 | CAWATGTAGGGTQYF | TGTGCCTGGGCTACCGGGACAGCGGGAGGAGGTACGCAGTATTTT
. | . | TRBJ1-3 | TRBV19 | CASRRSITGPSGNTIYF | TGTGCCAGTAGAAGGAGTATTACCGGCCCCTCTGGAAACACCATATATTTT
TRBD2 | . | TRBJ2-3 | TRBV28 | CASSPQRESDTQYF | TGTGCCAGCAGTCCCCAGCGGGAGTCAGATACGCAGTATTTT
TRBD1 | . | TRBJ2-3 | TRBV18 | CASSPGTGDTDTQYF | TGTGCCAGCTCACCCGGGACAGGGGACACAGATACGCAGTATTTT
. | . | TRBJ1-5 | TRBV7-8 | CATYKGGGDLYSNQPQHF | TGTGCCACCTATAAGGGTGGGGGGGACCTATATAGCAATCAGCCCCAGCATTTT
. | . | TRBJ2-4 | TRBV18 | CASSPPAGLAKNIQYF | TGTGCCAGCTCACCACCAGCAGGGCTAGCCAAAAACATTCAGTACTTC
TRBD1 | . | TRBJ2-1 | TRBV6-2/TRBV6-3 | CASSTGQGEFF | TGTGCCAGCAGTACGGGACAGGGGGAGTTCTTC
TRBD2 | . | TRBJ2-7 | TRBV6-5 | CATASSGSYEQYF | TGTGCCACCGCGTCTAGCGGGAGCTACGAGCAGTACTTC
. | . | TRBJ1-2 | TRBV30 | CAWSSGGSYGYTF | TGTGCCTGGAGTTCGGGGGGAAGCTATGGCTACACCTTC
TRBD1 | . | TRBJ1-6 | TRBV3-1/TRBV3-2 | CASSPGTDNSPLHF | TGTGCCAGCAGTCCCGGGACAGATAATTCACCCCTCCACTTT
TRBD2 | . | TRBJ2-7 | TRBV4-1 | CASSQEGLAGSYEQYF | TGCGCCAGCAGCCAAGAAGGACTAGCGGGGAGCTACGAGCAGTACTTC
TRBD2 | once | TRBJ2-5 | TRBV4-2 | CASSQIAGVMETQYF | TGTGCCAGCAGCCAAATAGCGGGAGTGATGGAGACCCAGTACTTC
TRBD1 | . | TRBJ1-2 | TRBV25-1 | CASSEYITGGGSNYGYTF | TGTGCCAGCAGTGAATATATTACAGGGGGGGGATCCAACTATGGCTACACCTTC
TRBD2 | . | TRBJ2-5 | TRBV18 | CASSPTGGPETQYF | TGTGCCAGCTCACCAACGGGGGGGCCGGAGACCCAGTACTTC
TRBD1 | . | TRBJ1-1 | TRBV10-1 | CATATGGPHTEAFF | TGCGCCACCGCGACAGGGGGCCCGCACACTGAAGCTTTCTTT
TRBD1 | . | TRBJ2-7 | TRBV18 | CASSPTRGLSSYEQYF | TGTGCCAGCTCACCGACCAGGGGGCTTAGCTCCTACGAGCAGTACTTC
. | . | TRBJ1-2 | TRBV24-1 | CATSDSTRQAFGYTF | TGTGCCACCAGTGATTCCACACGACAGGCATTTGGCTACACCTTC
. | once | TRBJ1-3 | TRBV5-6 | CASSLDGRAYSGNTIYF | TGTGCCAGCAGCTTGGACGGCAGGGCTTACTCTGGAAACACCATATATTTT
TRBD2 | . | TRBJ2-7 | TRBV5-1 | CASSLVVAGDEQYF | TGCGCCAGCAGCTTGGTGGTAGCGGGAGACGAGCAGTACTTC